The rows below give T cell receptor beta chains drawn from one sample of a study of blood T cell repertoires in COVID-19. Assay used: immunoSEQ multiplex PCR; TCRdb lists only in-frame clones, some missing. Found here are almost 55,000 clones, around 86% of them singletons; the top ten hold 7% to 10%. Input material: peripheral blood. The receptor source for this set is a man aged 45-60 years with active COVID-19. Each CDR3 is given with its conserved first and last residue. A D gene is named only where the DNA matches it firmly. Size tells how often a clone was seen (once, few, many) or the class of an expanded clone, and some rows leave it out.

j_call	d_call	clone_size	v_call	cdr3_nt	cdr3_aa
TRBJ1-2	NA	NA	TRBV19	TGTGCCAGTAGTATAGGTGGGGACATCTATGGCTACACCTTC	CASSIGGDIYGYTF
TRBJ2-1	TRBD2	NA	TRBV27	TGTGCCAGCAGTTTTACCCGGGGGGGAGGGAATGAGCAGTTCTTC	CASSFTRGGGNEQFF
TRBJ1-1	NA	NA	TRBV18	TGTGCCAGCTCAACGAGGACAGCGAACACTGAAGCTTTCTTT	CASSTRTANTEAFF
TRBJ2-7	TRBD2	NA	TRBV10-3	TGTGCCATCAGTGAGTCTGGAATAGCGGGAGGTTACGAGCAGTACTTC	CAISESGIAGGYEQYF
TRBJ2-3	TRBD1	NA	TRBV9	TGTGCCAGCAGCGTACAGGGGGCGAGTACTAGCACAGATACGCAGTATTTT	CASSVQGASTSTDTQYF
TRBJ1-1	NA	NA	TRBV12-5	TGTGCTAGTGGTCTGAAGGGAGGAACTGAAGCTTTCTTT	CASGLKGGTEAFF
TRBJ2-5	NA	NA	TRBV15	TGTGCCACCAGTAGCTCCACCAGTTTCCAAGAGACCCAGTACTTC	CATSSSTSFQETQYF
TRBJ2-7	TRBD1	NA	TRBV11-2	TGTGCCAGCAGCTTAGTTCAACAGGGGGCTACCCCCTACGAGCAGTACTTC	CASSLVQQGATPYEQYF
TRBJ1-4	NA	NA	TRBV19	TGTGCCAGTAGTACCCCCCCCCGGGGAGAAAAACTGTTTTTT	CASSTPPRGEKLFF
TRBJ2-7	NA	NA	TRBV18	TGTGCCAGCTCACCACCCCTTGACACTCAGAGCTCCTACGAGCAGTACTTC	CASSPPLDTQSSYEQYF
TRBJ1-2	NA	NA	TRBV4-1	TGCGCCAGCAGCCCACAATCGTCAGGGGCCCAACCCTATGGCTACACCTTC	CASSPQSSGAQPYGYTF
TRBJ2-3	NA	NA	TRBV9	TGTGCCAGCAGCGTAGAGGTAGTTAGCACGCGGCAGTATTTT	CASSVEVVSTRQYF
TRBJ2-4	TRBD2	NA	TRBV19	TGTGCCAGTAGTAGCGGGGGAGGGAACATTCAGTACTTC	CASSSGGGNIQYF
TRBJ1-3	NA	once	TRBV18	TGTGCCAGCTCGCGATTCCCCTACCGGGGCTCTGGAAACACCATATATTTT	CASSRFPYRGSGNTIYF
TRBJ1-2	TRBD1	NA	TRBV18	TGTGCCAGCTCACCTCTACAGGGGCCGGGCTATGGCTACACCTTC	CASSPLQGPGYGYTF
TRBJ2-3	TRBD2	NA	TRBV5-4	TGTGCCAGCAGCTTGGCCTGGGGCGGGGGGAGGACAGATACGCAGTATTTT	CASSLAWGGGRTDTQYF
TRBJ2-1	TRBD2	NA	TRBV5-1	TGCGCCAGCAGCCTCGGCGTTAGCGGGAGTCCCGAGTTCTTC	CASSLGVSGSPEFF
TRBJ1-4	TRBD1	NA	TRBV4-2	TGTGCCAGCAGCCTAGGGGGACAGGCAAATGAAAAACTGTTTTTT	CASSLGGQANEKLFF
TRBJ1-2	TRBD1	NA	TRBV11-2	TGTGCCAGCAGCTCCGGACAGGCCAGAATCCAGGGCTACACCTTC	CASSSGQARIQGYTF